This T cell receptor beta chain was obtained from a study of T-cell reconstitution after alpha-beta-depleted transplantation in children. For TCRbeta, the library was prepared with unique molecular identifiers. MiXCR, applied by TCRdb to the PCR reads, yields one record per CDR3 protein. The sample has 450,000 to 550,000 distinct CDR3 sequences, around 10% seen once. This clonotype has ten or more counts. V lost 3 bases, J lost 7 bases, and 9 bases stayed unmatched. The V gene's germline CDR1 is DFQATT and CDR2 SNEGSKA (reference sequence). The CDR3 totals 14 residues. Specimen: PBMCs, mostly from graft donor cells, collected 180 days after TCRalphabeta/CD19-depleted stem cell transplant. This clonotype was sampled from a female patient aged 2 to 10 who had a stem cell transplant for aplastic anemia, so the T cells may come from the graft donor. This chain uses TRBV20-1 with TRBJ2-1, with 7 bases aligning to TRBD2. DNA for the CDR3: TGCAGTGCTAGCGGACTAGTGTTCAGGAATGAGCAGTTCTTC. Its protein product is CSASGLVFRNEQFF.